This T cell receptor (beta chain) was observed in a study of Ad26.COV2.S vaccination and SARS-CoV-2 variants. The method was immunoSEQ multiplex PCR; TCRdb's version includes in-frame clones alone and lacks a portion of them. The repertoire holds 410,000 or so clones, 92% seen once, with over 1.5% in the top ten. As to treatment: 15 to 20 received Ad26.COV2.S at low or high dose, single or two shots; about 5 received placebo; per-sample allocation not given. It was on day 63 after the first vaccine or placebo injection that samples were taken. V was trimmed by 2 bases and J by 3 bases, leaving 11 bases between them. Germline values: CDR1 MNHEY, CDR2 SVGEGT. The CDR3 is 14 amino acids. As to this clone: At the DNA level, this CDR3 is encoded by other sequences in the same sample as well.

Sequences were derived from peripheral blood, sampled in a trial of Ad26.COV2.S vaccine versus placebo. The receptor was derived from a person between 18 and 65 years old who received the Ad26.COV2.S COVID-19 vaccine or a placebo. The chain joins TRBV6-2 or TRBV6-3 to TRBJ2-7; no reliable D call. Written as DNA, the CDR3 is TGTGCCAGCAGTTACGGGCAGGTTGTCTACGAGCAGTACTTC. This encodes CASSYGQVVYEQYF.